The 14 T cell receptor beta chains reported below all come from one sample, sequenced in a study of CXCR3-negative and CXCR3-positive naive CD8 T cells. Study results and limitations: A higher hydrophobicity marked the TRB CDR3s of CXCR3-positive naive cells versus CXCR3-negative naive cells.

The antigens these receptors bind are not known. The TRB libraries of cDNA were built by UMI-labeled 5' RACE. TCRdb reprocessed the 5' RACE reads and stores each CDR3 protein as one record, lacking DNA. The specimen's table records 50,000 to 65,000 distinct CDR3 sequences. Sequencing input: naive CXCR3+ CD8+ T cells from blood. As for subset: CD45RO-CCR7+CD27+CD95- naive CD8+ T cells expressing CXCR3 (TNR3+). These receptors came from a human donor in good health. Some clones in this sample may be carry-over from other donors' samples.

The rearrangement links TRBV7-9 to TRBJ2-5; TCRdb's D call of TRBD2 is untestable without DNA. Germline-derived CDR1 and CDR2 are SEHNR and FQNEAQ (reference sequence). The CDR3 extends over 14 amino acids. This CDR3 is CASSPAGVRETQYF.

The chain couples TRBV5-1 to TRBJ1-4; the TCRdb call, TRBD1, lacks DNA for checking. Germline values: CDR1 SGHRS, CDR2 YFSETQ. The CDR3 is 15 amino acids. CDR3 loop: CASSLGQGTNEKLFF.

J is TRBJ1-2 and V is TRBV14. The CDR3 length is 15 residues. Germline assignment: CDR1 SGHDN and CDR2 FVKESK. This CDR3 reads CASSHHRDGPRGYTF.

This chain connects TRBV12-3 or TRBV12-4 to TRBJ1-4; TCRdb proposes TRBD1, but this gene call is untestable without DNA. The CDR3 spans 14 residues. CDR3 in amino acids: CASSLWTGNEKLFF.

This rearrangement joins TRBV11-3 to TRBJ2-5; checking the TCRdb D call of TRBD1 is not possible without DNA. The CDR3 is made up of 16 amino acids. Germline lookup yields CDR1 SGHNT and CDR2 YENEEA. The CDR3 sequence is CASSPPLRGGRETQYF.

The chain links TRBV7-9 to TRBJ2-7. Looked up from germline, CDR1 is SEHNR and CDR2 is FQNEAQ (reference sequence). The CDR3 has 14 residues. CDR3 amino acids: CACSLVLGFGEQYF.

This sequence joins TRBV15 and TRBJ2-3; TCRdb gives TRBD2 as the D gene, but with no DNA this cannot be confirmed. CDR3 length equals 17 residues. Germline CDR1 and CDR2: LNHNV and YYDKDF (reference sequence). CDR3 amino acids: CATSRSRSLAGVDTQYF.

The gene calls are TRBV12-3 or TRBV12-4 and TRBJ2-7; TCRdb picks TRBD1, but there is no DNA to check that call. This CDR3 has 14 amino acids. CDR3 loop: CASSFEGHSYEQYF.

The V and J genes are TRBV29-1 and TRBJ1-1; TCRdb's D call of TRBD1 is untestable without DNA. The germline CDR1 and CDR2 sequences are SQVTM and ANQGSEA. This CDR3 is built from 13 residues. The CDR3 is CSVEIGGDHEAFF.

V usage is TRBV29-1 and J usage is TRBJ2-7; TCRdb outputs TRBD1, but without DNA this stays unchecked. Germline values: CDR1 SQVTM, CDR2 ANQGSEA. The CDR3 sequence is 11 residues long. CDR3: CSAIQGGEQYF.

The rearrangement uses TRBV6-5 and TRBJ2-7; TCRdb's D gene call, TRBD1, goes unchecked for lack of DNA. This CDR3 comprises 13 residues. CDR1 is MNHEY and CDR2 is SVGAGI in the germline V gene. CDR3 sequence reads: CSSSSGTGDEQYF.

V gene TRBV7-9 combines with J gene TRBJ1-1. Germline V lookup: CDR1 SEHNR, CDR2 FQNEAQ (reference sequence). The CDR3 sequence is 12 residues long. This chain's CDR3 is CASSFLPPEAFF.

The rearrangement links TRBV7-3 to TRBJ2-1; TCRdb outputs TRBD1, but without DNA this stays unchecked. Germline CDR1 is SGHTA and CDR2 is FQGTGA. The CDR3 has 14 residues. CDR3 amino acids: CASSPTGNYNEQFF.

The chain combines TRBV30 with TRBJ1-1. In germline, CDR1 is GTSNPN, CDR2 SVGIG (reference sequence). This CDR3 contains 12 residues. CDR3 sequence reads: CAGDRKNTEAFF.